This TCR beta chain was observed in a study of blood T cell repertoires in COVID-19. The table came from immunoSEQ multiplex PCR; TCRdb's copy has only in-frame clones and leaves some out. The sample consists of 200,000 or so clones, 88% of them appearing once. The germline V gene has CDR1 LNHNV and CDR2 YYDKDF (reference sequence). There are 18 residues in the CDR3. With V trimmed by 4 bases and J by 4 bases, 16 bases remained unmatched. Two negative PCRs, clearance, or symptom resolution had been documented for recovered Cohort 3 donors. This clonotype was sampled from a woman in her thirties who had recovered from COVID-19. The sequencing sample was made of PBMCs or T cells enriched from blood (not recorded which). The rearrangement uses TRBV15 and TRBJ1-1; 9 bases are shared with TRBD1. CDR3 protein: CATSTSPGQGRVGTEAFF. The DNA of the CDR3 is TGTGCCACCAGCACGAGCCCGGGACAGGGAAGGGTTGGCACTGAAGCTTTCTTT.